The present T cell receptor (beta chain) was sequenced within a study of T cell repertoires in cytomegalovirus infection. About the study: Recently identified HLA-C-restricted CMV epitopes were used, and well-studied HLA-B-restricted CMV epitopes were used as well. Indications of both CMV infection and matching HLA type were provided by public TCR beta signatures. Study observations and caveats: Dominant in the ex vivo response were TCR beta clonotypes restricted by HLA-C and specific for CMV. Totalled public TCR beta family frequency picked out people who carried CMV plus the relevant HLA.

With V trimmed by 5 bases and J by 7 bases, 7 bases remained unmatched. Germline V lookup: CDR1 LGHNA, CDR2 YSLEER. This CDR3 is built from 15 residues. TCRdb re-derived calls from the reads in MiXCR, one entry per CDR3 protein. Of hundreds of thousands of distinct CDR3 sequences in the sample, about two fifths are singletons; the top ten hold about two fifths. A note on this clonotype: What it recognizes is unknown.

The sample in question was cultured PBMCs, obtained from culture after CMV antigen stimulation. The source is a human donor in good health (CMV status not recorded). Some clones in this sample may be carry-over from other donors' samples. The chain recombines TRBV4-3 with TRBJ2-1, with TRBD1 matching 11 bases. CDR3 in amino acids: CASSTGQGAINEQFF. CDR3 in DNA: TGCGCCAGCAGCACCGGACAGGGGGCTATAAATGAGCAGTTCTTC.